These T cell receptor beta chains were read from a single sample in a study of response to subunit inactivated influenza vaccine. TCRdb re-analysed the RT-PCR reads in MiXCR, keeping a single row per CDR3 protein. The table includes hundreds of thousands of distinct CDR3 sequences, approximately 11% detected once. A further study also used this sample, focusing on T cells expressing NK-cell markers.

Sequenced material: PBMCs from blood, taken on the day of vaccination. The receptors derive from a man aged 45 to 65 who received an inactivated influenza vaccine. The CDR3 runs from the conserved cysteine through the conserved F or W. The D gene is left open where the match is weak. Clone size is given for some rows only: seen once, a few or many times, or a class if the clone is expanded.

>TRBV12-3/TRBV12-4|TRBJ2-1|.|few
TGTGCCAGCAGGGGGAGCGGCTCCTACAATGAGCAGTTCTTC
CASRGSGSYNEQFF
>TRBV15|TRBJ2-2|.|.
TGTGCCACCAGCAGAATCGGGTCCGGGGAGCTGTTTTTT
CATSRIGSGELFF
>TRBV10-3|TRBJ2-5|TRBD2|.
TGTGCCACCGCGACTAGCGGGTACCAAGAGACCCAGTACTTC
CATATSGYQETQYF
>TRBV6-2/TRBV6-3|TRBJ2-1|TRBD2|.
TGTGCCAGCAGCCCTCTAGCGGGGACTTCAGAGGAGCAGTTCTTC
CASSPLAGTSEEQFF
>TRBV25-1|TRBJ2-5|TRBD2|.
TGTGCCAGCAGTGAAGTGGTGGGGGGGTTCCGCTTTGGTGAGACCCAGTACTTC
CASSEVVGGFRFGETQYF
>TRBV18|TRBJ2-5|.|many
TGTGCCAGCAGTCCCAGGGAGGAGACCCAGTACTTC
CASSPREETQYF
>TRBV7-9|TRBJ2-5|TRBD1|.
TGTGCCAGCAGCTACGGACAGGGGAGCCGGGAGACCCAGTACTTC
CASSYGQGSRETQYF
>TRBV30|TRBJ2-4|.|few
TGTGCCTGGAGTGGCCGCACCATTCAGTACTTC
CAWSGRTIQYF
>TRBV12-2|TRBJ1-1|.|.
TGTGCAAGTCGCTTAGGGTATTACAGCCCCAGAACGAACACTGAAGCTTTCTTT
CASRLGYYSPRTNTEAFF
>TRBV7-2|TRBJ2-7|TRBD2|few
TGTGCCAGCAGCATAGCGGGAGGGCCCCAGTACTTC
CASSIAGGPQYF
>TRBV7-8|TRBJ2-3|TRBD2|.
TGTGCCAGCAGCCCCTTAGCGGGAGTAAGCACAGATACGCAGTATTTT
CASSPLAGVSTDTQYF
>TRBV12-3/TRBV12-4|TRBJ2-2|.|.
TGTGCCAGCAGCCCCGGGGGGACAGTTGGCACCGGGGAGCTGTTTTTT
CASSPGGTVGTGELFF
>TRBV9|TRBJ1-2|.|.
TGTGCCAGCAGCGTAGCGTTTGGGGGCTATGGCTACACCTTC
CASSVAFGGYGYTF
>TRBV5-5|TRBJ2-1|.|.
TGTGCCAGCAGCGGGGTGGGTGCCGGTGAGCAGTTCTTC
CASSGVGAGEQFF
>TRBV5-1|TRBJ2-7|TRBD2|.
TGCGCCAGCAGCTTGGAACTAGCGGGAACCGAGCAGTACTTC
CASSLELAGTEQYF
>TRBV2|TRBJ2-3|TRBD2|few
TGTGCCAGTGGGCCCCCGAGGACTAGCGGGGGCGATACGCAGTATTTT
CASGPPRTSGGDTQYF
>TRBV20-1|TRBJ1-5|.|few
TGCAGTGCAACACAACGGGGAGATCAGCAACAGCATTTT
CSATQRGDQQQHF
>TRBV4-1|TRBJ1-5|TRBD1|many
TGCGCCAGCAGCCAAGACTGGACAGGGGGCAATCAGCCCCAGCATTTT
CASSQDWTGGNQPQHF
>TRBV7-3|TRBJ2-3|.|.
TGTGCCAGCTCTCCTTCTCTAGCGCTGAGCACAGATACGCAGTATTTT
CASSPSLALSTDTQYF
>TRBV10-2|TRBJ1-2|.|few
TGCGCCAGCACCGATAGACAGTCCGGGTCAGTCGGCTACACCTTC
CASTDRQSGSVGYTF
>TRBV29-1|TRBJ2-3|.|.
TGCAGCGTTACCACCACAGATACGCAGTATTTT
CSVTTTDTQYF
>TRBV5-4|TRBJ2-2|.|few
TGTGCCAGCACCCCTTGGGGCGCCGGGGAGCTGTTTTTT
CASTPWGAGELFF
>TRBV19|TRBJ1-2|.|.
TGTGCCAGTAGTCCTGGTCCGGGAGTCTATGGCTACACCTTC
CASSPGPGVYGYTF
>TRBV7-2|TRBJ2-2|.|.
TGTGCCAGCAGCTTAAATTCCCGTCTGGCCGGGGAGCTGTTTTTT
CASSLNSRLAGELFF
>TRBV24-1|TRBJ2-1|TRBD2|few
TGTGCCACCAGTGAAGGATACGGACTAGCTGATAACTCCTACAATGAGCAGTTCTTC
CATSEGYGLADNSYNEQFF
>TRBV3-1|TRBJ1-1|TRBD1|.
TGTGCCAGCAGCCAACGACAGGGTAGTGAAGCTTTCTTT
CASSQRQGSEAFF
>TRBV14|TRBJ2-7|TRBD2|.
TGTGCCAGCAGCCAGTTCCTATCCGCGGGAGGGCCGTTCGAGCAGTACTTC
CASSQFLSAGGPFEQYF
>TRBV5-1|TRBJ1-5|TRBD1|.
TGCGCCAGCAGCCCCCGGACAGGGGCAGGTCAGCCCCAGCATTTT
CASSPRTGAGQPQHF
>TRBV6-2/TRBV6-3|TRBJ2-1|TRBD2|.
TGTGCCAGCAGTTACTCGCGATATGGGACTAGCTCCTACAATGAGCAGTTCTTC
CASSYSRYGTSSYNEQFF
>TRBV28|TRBJ2-7|TRBD1|.
TGTGCCAGCAGTTGGTCACAGGGGAAGCAGTACTTC
CASSWSQGKQYF
>TRBV18|TRBJ2-5|.|few
TGTGCCAGCTCACCTACAAGGGACCAAGAGACCCAGTACTTC
CASSPTRDQETQYF
>TRBV5-1|TRBJ1-3|.|.
TGCGCCAGCAGCTTCAGTGATCTAGGGCAGCCTGGCTCTGGAAACACCATATATTTT
CASSFSDLGQPGSGNTIYF
>TRBV10-2|TRBJ2-1|.|.
TGCGCCAGCAGACTTATGAGGGGGGCACACAATGAGCAGTTCTTC
CASRLMRGAHNEQFF
>TRBV11-1|TRBJ1-1|TRBD1|many
TGTGCCAGCAGCTTAGGACAGGGTTTCACTGAAGCTTTCTTT
CASSLGQGFTEAFF